Presented here are 23 T cell receptor beta chains from one specimen sequenced in a study of CD8 T cells in ankylosing spondylitis (TCRdb year 2017). Points the paper makes about the study in general: A TCR beta motif made up of several highly homologous amino acid variants appeared to be characteristic of blood from ankylosing spondylitis patients.

Library preparation was by 5' RACE. TCRdb records Illumina HiSeq 2500 as the sequencer. TCRdb ran its own pipeline on the public reads, namely fastp trimming at Q25 and MiXCR clone calling, and kept in-frame beta chains. Merged by CDR3 protein, the rows form single entries marked with the most common genes and DNA. This sample gives 700,000 to 1,000,000 distinct CDR3 sequences in total; 12% of them show up just once. The ten largest make up approximately 0.5% of the sample. What these receptors recognize is not known. The sequencing input was blood, either unsorted or a sorted T cell fraction (not recorded which). Every receptor here comes from a male donor with ankylosing spondylitis.

The V gene is TRBV9, the J gene TRBJ2-2, with TRBD1 identical over 9 bases. CDR1 is SGDLS and CDR2 is YYNGEE in the germline V gene. The CDR3 is 16 amino acids. V was pared by 5 bases and J by 4 bases, with 9 bases of the junction left unmatched. CDR3 bases: TGTGCCAGCAGGGAGACAGGGGGTTTGGGCACCGGGGAGCTGTTTTTT. This translates into CASRETGGLGTGELFF.

The chain uses TRBV28 and TRBJ1-6, with D perhaps matching TRBD1 (5 bases). Per the germline V gene, CDR1 is MDHEN and CDR2 is SYDVKM. V lost 7 bases to trimming and J lost 11 bases, with 15 bases between them. CDR3 length equals 13 residues. The CDR3 DNA reads as TGTGCCAGCACCGGCGGGGCGGTTACACCCCTCCACTTT. Its protein is CASTGGAVTPLHF. Full variable domain (remainder filled in from reference TRBV28 and TRBJ1-6): DVKVTQSSRYLVKRTGEKVFLECVQDMDHENMFWYRQDPGLGLRLIYFSYDVKMKEKGDIPEGYSVSREKKERFSLILESASTNQTSMYLCASTGGAVTPLHFGNGTRLTVT.

This clonotype came up a few times. The chain employs TRBV29-1 and TRBJ1-2, with 7 bases identical to TRBD1. The CDR3 spans 14 residues. The trim removed 6 bases at V and 5 bases at J, leaving 12 bases unmatched. Germline CDR1 SQVTM, CDR2 ANQGSEA. CDR3 loop: CSVAGTVSGYGYTF. CDR3 in DNA: TGCAGCGTCGCCGGGACAGTCTCCGGTTATGGCTACACCTTC. The variable domain in full, with the rest retrieved from reference TRBV29-1 and TRBJ1-2, is SAVISQKPSRDICQRGTSLTIQCQVDSQVTMMFWYRQQPGQSLTLIATANQGSEATYESGFVIDKFPISRPNLTFSTLTVSNMSPEDSSIYLCSVAGTVSGYGYTFGSGTRLTVV.

This clonotype has more than one count but fewer than ten. This chain uses TRBV7-3 with TRBJ2-7; a weak D match, TRBD2 (6 bases). The CDR3 covers 14 residues. From germline, CDR1 is SGHTA and CDR2 FQGTGA. V lost 5 bases to trimming and J lost 5 bases, with 16 bases between them. CDR3 protein: CASSPTGGAHEQYF. The CDR3 coding sequence is TGTGCCAGCAGCCCCACAGGCGGGGCCCACGAGCAGTACTTC.

This clonotype was found a few times. The chain combines TRBV29-1 with TRBJ1-6, with D possibly TRBD1 on 6 matching bases. Germline lookup yields CDR1 SQVTM and CDR2 ANQGSEA. The CDR3 sequence is 13 residues long. Trimming cost V 5 bases and J 8 bases, with 13 bases left between them. Here the CDR3 reads CSVSTGLDSPLHF. The CDR3 nucleotides read TGCAGCGTTTCGACAGGTCTGGATTCACCCCTCCACTTT.

The chain links TRBV7-6 to TRBJ2-1; the D gene is possibly TRBD2 (7 bases). Germline loops: CDR1 SGHVS, CDR2 FNYEAQ. Trimming removed 6 bases at V and 7 bases at J, with 28 bases between. The CDR3 runs 18 residues. The CDR3 DNA sequence: TGTGCCAGCAGGCGACTAGGGGGGGCCGGTCCCCTATTTAATGAGCAGTTCTTC. This gives the protein CASRRLGGAGPLFNEQFF.

This clonotype was seen many times. The CDR3 is CSVASSGGSTDTQYF. The CDR3, as DNA: TGCAGCGTGGCCTCTAGCGGGGGAAGCACAGATACGCAGTATTTT. J is TRBJ2-3 and V is TRBV29-1, with 10 bases matching TRBD2. The CDR3 is 15 amino acids. Germline values: CDR1 SQVTM, CDR2 ANQGSEA. With V trimmed by 6 bases and J by 0 bases, 6 bases remained unmatched.

This clonotype was found many times. Germline and junction disagree at one end, which may indicate a read error. The chain is built from TRBV5-1 and TRBJ2-5; no reliable D call. The CDR3 covers 14 residues. Germline lookup yields CDR1 SGHRS and CDR2 YFSETQ. The DNA of the CDR3 is TGTGCCAGCAGCTTGGCCGGCAGTCAAGAGACCCAGTACTTC. Translating gives CASSLAGSQETQYF.

The V and J genes are TRBV15 and TRBJ2-7; 7 bases match TRBD2. V dropped 3 bases and J dropped 4; count of bases not matched to a gene: 0. CDR1 LNHNV and CDR2 YYDKDF come from the germline V gene (reference sequence). The CDR3 is 12 amino acids. CDR3 region: CATSRGGYEQYF. Written as DNA, the CDR3 is TGTGCCACCAGCAGGGGAGGGTACGAGCAGTACTTC.

This clonotype has ten or more counts. V is TRBV20-1 and J is TRBJ1-6, with 7 bases lining up with TRBD1. The CDR3 extends over 12 amino acids. With 6 bases clipped from V and 8 bases from J, the junction kept 4 bases outside the gene matches. Germline-derived CDR1 and CDR2 are DFQATT and SNEGSKA (reference sequence). Here the CDR3 reads CSARQGDSPLHF. The CDR3 nucleotides are TGCAGTGCCAGACAGGGCGATTCACCCCTCCACTTT.

This chain connects TRBV20-1 to TRBJ2-5; D is tentatively TRBD1 or TRBD2 (7 bases each). Trimming removed 6 bases from V and 5 bases from J, with 22 bases in between. Per germline, CDR1 DFQATT and CDR2 SNEGSKA (reference sequence). The CDR3 has 15 amino acids. CDR3 in amino acids: CSATPGEGARETQYF. The CDR3 nucleotides are TGCAGTGCCACTCCAGGGGAGGGGGCAAGGGAGACCCAGTACTTC.

The genes are TRBV2 and TRBJ2-7, with D unresolved. This CDR3 is built from 12 residues. The germline V and J ends were trimmed by 5 bases and 6 bases, with 11 bases remaining between them. Germline assignment: CDR1 SNHLY and CDR2 FYNNEI. The CDR3 region is CASSYETSEQYF. CDR3 nucleotide sequence: TGTGCCAGCAGTTACGAGACCTCCGAGCAGTACTTC.

V gene TRBV5-1 combines with J gene TRBJ2-1; a possible D gene is TRBD2 (6 bases). CDR3 length: 14 amino acids. The germline V gene encodes CDR1 SGHRS and CDR2 YFSETQ. The germline V and J ends were trimmed by 0 bases and 11 bases, with 15 bases remaining between them. The CDR3 is CASSLGLAEPKQFF. The CDR3 bases are TGCGCCAGCAGCTTGGGGTTAGCGGAGCCGAAGCAGTTCTTC. The entire variable domain, with the rest obtained from reference TRBV5-1 and TRBJ2-1, is as follows: KAGVTQTPRYLIKTRGQQVTLSCSPISGHRSVSWYQQTPGQGLQFLFEYFSETQRNKGNFPGRFSGRQFSNSRSEMNVSTLELGDSALYLCASSLGLAEPKQFFGPGTRLTVL.

The rearrangement joins TRBV28 to TRBJ2-7, with TRBD1 identical over 8 bases. V gave up 6 bases and J gave up 2 bases; unmatched junction bases: 3. Germline values: CDR1 MDHEN, CDR2 SYDVKM. This CDR3 has 13 amino acids. The CDR3 DNA follows: TGTGCCAGCAGACCGGACAGGGCCTACGAGCAGTACTTC. This sequence encodes CASRPDRAYEQYF.

This clonotype was picked up many times. The CDR3 region has the DNA TGTGCCACCAAGACCAGGGTTCCATCCTACGAGCAGTACTTC. As protein: CATKTRVPSYEQYF. The V call is TRBV6-1, the J call TRBJ2-7; TRBD1 is a possible D gene (5 bases). Germline assignment: CDR1 MNHNS and CDR2 SASEGT. The CDR3 contains 14 residues. Between the trimmed V and J ends, which lost 10 bases and 1 base, there was a span of 17 bases.

In this sample, this clonotype turned up many times. The chain has TRBV29-1 and TRBJ2-5; perhaps TRBD2 as D (6 bases). Trimming left V 7 bases short and J 5 bases short, with 17 bases between. This CDR3 comprises 13 residues. CDR1 is SQVTM, CDR2 ANQGSEA, per germline. The CDR3 region is CSAPGDDLETQYF. The CDR3 coding sequence is TGCAGCGCCCCGGGGGACGACTTGGAGACCCAGTACTTC.

In its sample, this clonotype was seen many times. This chain joins TRBV20-1 and TRBJ2-7, with D perhaps matching TRBD1 (6 bases). CDR3 length equals 14 residues. Trimming removed 3 bases from V and 2 bases from J, with 14 bases in between. Germline lookup yields CDR1 DFQATT and CDR2 SNEGSKA (reference sequence). The CDR3, as DNA: TGCAGTGCTAGCTGGGACACCTACACCTACGAGCAGTACTTC. It codes for CSASWDTYTYEQYF.

This clonotype was counted a few times. The chain carries TRBV9 and TRBJ1-1; 7 bases are shared with TRBD1. This CDR3 comprises 15 residues. Germline-derived CDR1 and CDR2 are SGDLS and YYNGEE. The V and J ends lost 4 bases and 3 bases, in that order; junction bases with no gene match: 9. The CDR3 loop reads CASSRQGGFDTEAFF. CDR3 coding DNA: TGTGCCAGCAGCAGACAGGGAGGGTTTGACACTGAAGCTTTCTTT.

The chain carries TRBV10-3 and TRBJ2-2; TRBD2 matches at 12 bases. V shed 5 bases and J 3 bases; nucleotides not matched to a gene: 10. The CDR3 has 18 residues. In germline, CDR1 is ENHRY, CDR2 SYGVKD. The DNA of the CDR3 is TGTGCCATCAGTCTGATCCTTCTAGCGGGAGGGGACACCGGGGAGCTGTTTTTT. Amino acids: CAISLILLAGGDTGELFF.

This clonotype was recorded at least ten times. The CDR3 nucleotides are TGTGCCAGCAGCCTTATTCTCGCGGGCACTGAAGCTTTCTTT. This translates into CASSLILAGTEAFF. This sequence joins TRBV12-3 or TRBV12-4 and TRBJ1-1; D remains unclear. Trimming shortened V by 6 bases and J by 4 bases, and 15 bases separated the two germline ends. This CDR3 is 14 amino acids long.

This clonotype was counted only a few times. The rearrangement links TRBV4-2 to TRBJ2-7, with D hard to call. The CDR3 covers 14 residues. The V end lost 1 base, the J end lost 3 bases, and 10 bases lay between the germline ends. Germline V gene data show CDR1 as LGHNA and CDR2 as YNFKEQ. This CDR3 reads CASSQVDLFYEQYF. CDR3 DNA: TGTGCCAGCAGCCAAGTAGACCTCTTCTACGAGCAGTACTTC.

This chain connects TRBV25-1 to TRBJ2-1; the D gene is possibly TRBD1 (5 bases). V lost 3 bases and J lost 7, with 10 bases in between. CDR1 MGHDK and CDR2 SYGVNS come from the germline V gene. This CDR3 has 13 residues. The CDR3 loop reads CASSDSQGNEQFF. The CDR3 coding sequence is TGTGCCAGCAGTGATTCCCAGGGAAATGAGCAGTTCTTC.

Ten or more counts support this clonotype. This chain connects TRBV20-1 to TRBJ2-3, with TRBD1 matching 7 bases. V trimming: 5 bases; J trimming: 3 bases; junction bases outside the gene matches: 8. Per the germline V gene, CDR1 is DFQATT and CDR2 is SNEGSKA (reference sequence). CDR3 size: 14 residues. The CDR3 coding sequence is TGCAGTGCTCCACTCCGACAGGGAACAGATACGCAGTATTTT. It translates to CSAPLRQGTDTQYF.